The rows below give T cell receptor beta chains drawn from one sample of a study of somatic mutations in cytotoxic T cells in rheumatoid arthritis. Profiling relied on immunoSEQ multiplex PCR, and the TCRdb table lists in-frame clones only, not all of them. The repertoire holds approximately 21,000 clones, with about four fifths as singletons. The sample consisted of CD8+ T cells sorted from blood. All receptors derive from an adult with rheumatoid arthritis. Each CDR3 is given with its conserved first and last residue. Fields, in order: clone size, J gene, D gene, V gene, CDR3 protein, CDR3 DNA. D genes are given only for firm matches. Size is stated for part of the rows, as once, few or many counts, or as a class when the clone is expanded.

clone size: few
J gene: TRBJ2-2
D gene: TRBD1
V gene: TRBV15
CDR3 protein: CATSIDRGTGELFF
CDR3 DNA: TGTGCCACCAGCATCGACAGGGGGACCGGGGAGCTGTTTTTT

clone size: NA
J gene: TRBJ2-4
D gene: NA
V gene: TRBV29-1
CDR3 protein: CSVEGVGALSKNIQYF
CDR3 DNA: TGCAGCGTTGAAGGGGTGGGGGCTTTGAGCAAAAACATTCAGTACTTC

clone size: NA
J gene: TRBJ1-5
D gene: NA
V gene: TRBV6-5
CDR3 protein: CASRGWGSNQPQHF
CDR3 DNA: TGTGCCAGCAGAGGTTGGGGGAGCAATCAGCCCCAGCATTTT

clone size: NA
J gene: TRBJ2-3
D gene: NA
V gene: TRBV5-1
CDR3 protein: CASRFGRRETGPLAPSTDTQYF
CDR3 DNA: TGCGCCAGCAGGTTCGGACGGCGCGAGACAGGGCCCCTAGCGCCAAGCACAGATACGCAGTATTTT

clone size: NA
J gene: TRBJ2-7
D gene: NA
V gene: TRBV7-9
CDR3 protein: CASSLLDKGVSYEQYF
CDR3 DNA: TGTGCCAGCAGCTTACTCGATAAAGGGGTTTCTTACGAGCAGTACTTC

clone size: NA
J gene: TRBJ2-5
D gene: NA
V gene: TRBV7-9
CDR3 protein: CASSPDGGFETQYF
CDR3 DNA: TGTGCCAGCAGCCCAGACGGGGGTTTTGAGACCCAGTACTTC

clone size: NA
J gene: TRBJ1-1
D gene: NA
V gene: TRBV6-5
CDR3 protein: CASKIELLNTEAFF
CDR3 DNA: TGTGCCAGCAAAATTGAGCTTTTGAACACTGAAGCTTTCTTT

clone size: NA
J gene: TRBJ2-2
D gene: NA
V gene: TRBV7-6
CDR3 protein: CASSLVFRGRAGELFF
CDR3 DNA: TGTGCCAGCAGCTTAGTCTTCCGGGGTAGGGCCGGGGAGCTGTTTTTT

clone size: NA
J gene: TRBJ2-2
D gene: NA
V gene: TRBV19
CDR3 protein: CASSLQTRAGSLAGELFF
CDR3 DNA: TGTGCCAGTAGTCTACAGACACGGGCGGGGAGCCTAGCCGGGGAGCTGTTTTTT

clone size: NA
J gene: TRBJ1-1
D gene: NA
V gene: TRBV6-9
CDR3 protein: CASSFRGESFF
CDR3 DNA: TGTGCCAGCAGTTTCAGGGGCGAGTCTTTCTTT

clone size: NA
J gene: TRBJ1-2
D gene: NA
V gene: TRBV29-1
CDR3 protein: CSAEDGVNYGYTF
CDR3 DNA: TGCAGCGCAGAGGACGGAGTAAACTATGGCTACACCTTC

clone size: NA
J gene: TRBJ2-3
D gene: NA
V gene: TRBV19
CDR3 protein: CASSIEAGRGGTDTQYF
CDR3 DNA: TGTGCCAGTAGTATAGAAGCAGGCCGCGGGGGCACAGATACGCAGTATTTT

clone size: once
J gene: TRBJ2-5
D gene: NA
V gene: TRBV5-1
CDR3 protein: CASSLPQGRETQYF
CDR3 DNA: TGCGCCAGCAGCCTTCCACAGGGCCGAGAGACCCAGTACTTC

clone size: NA
J gene: TRBJ2-5
D gene: TRBD2
V gene: TRBV29-1
CDR3 protein: CSVVLAGEETQYF
CDR3 DNA: TGCAGCGTTGTACTAGCGGGAGAGGAGACCCAGTACTTC

clone size: NA
J gene: TRBJ2-1
D gene: TRBD1
V gene: TRBV2
CDR3 protein: CASRGRQGAGSYNEQFF
CDR3 DNA: TGTGCCAGCAGAGGAAGACAGGGGGCTGGCTCCTACAATGAGCAGTTCTTC

clone size: NA
J gene: TRBJ2-1
D gene: TRBD2
V gene: TRBV27
CDR3 protein: CASSLLSGGDNEQFF
CDR3 DNA: TGTGCCAGCAGTTTATTGTCCGGGGGGGACAATGAGCAGTTCTTC

clone size: few
J gene: TRBJ2-7
D gene: NA
V gene: TRBV7-9
CDR3 protein: CASSLSGAPYEQYF
CDR3 DNA: TGTGCCAGCAGCTTGAGTGGGGCGCCCTACGAGCAGTACTTC

clone size: NA
J gene: TRBJ1-2
D gene: NA
V gene: TRBV27
CDR3 protein: CASSPRGGANYGYTF
CDR3 DNA: TGTGCCAGCAGTCCCCGTGGGGGAGCGAACTATGGCTACACCTTC

clone size: few
J gene: TRBJ2-7
D gene: NA
V gene: TRBV20-1
CDR3 protein: CSARGSYEQYF
CDR3 DNA: TGCAGTGCTAGGGGATCCTACGAGCAGTACTTC

clone size: once
J gene: TRBJ1-1
D gene: NA
V gene: TRBV5-1
CDR3 protein: CASSLWGDAEAFF
CDR3 DNA: TGCGCCAGCAGCTTGTGGGGGGATGCTGAAGCTTTCTTT

clone size: NA
J gene: TRBJ1-6
D gene: NA
V gene: TRBV5-4
CDR3 protein: CASSLDGSPLHF
CDR3 DNA: TGTGCCAGCAGCTTGGACGGCTCACCCCTCCACTTT

clone size: once
J gene: TRBJ2-1
D gene: NA
V gene: TRBV30
CDR3 protein: CAWSVGAERPPNEQFF
CDR3 DNA: TGTGCCTGGAGTGTTGGGGCCGAGCGCCCTCCCAATGAGCAGTTCTTC

clone size: NA
J gene: TRBJ2-7
D gene: NA
V gene: TRBV5-1
CDR3 protein: CASSLLSGYEQYF
CDR3 DNA: TGCGCCAGCAGCTTATTAAGTGGCTACGAGCAGTACTTC

clone size: NA
J gene: TRBJ2-3
D gene: TRBD2
V gene: TRBV7-9
CDR3 protein: CASSSRLAGGSDTQYF
CDR3 DNA: TGTGCCAGCAGCTCCCGACTAGCGGGGGGATCAGATACGCAGTATTTT

clone size: NA
J gene: TRBJ2-2
D gene: NA
V gene: TRBV6-5
CDR3 protein: CASSSTDPFQQLFF
CDR3 DNA: TGTGCCAGCAGTTCCACCGACCCTTTCCAACAGCTGTTTTTT

clone size: once
J gene: TRBJ1-1
D gene: NA
V gene: TRBV5-5
CDR3 protein: CASTLEGFTEAFF
CDR3 DNA: TGTGCCAGCACCCTAGAGGGCTTTACTGAAGCTTTCTTT

clone size: NA
J gene: TRBJ2-1
D gene: NA
V gene: TRBV7-9
CDR3 protein: CASSFGPWGNEQFF
CDR3 DNA: TGTGCCAGCAGCTTTGGGCCGTGGGGCAATGAGCAGTTCTTC

clone size: NA
J gene: TRBJ2-1
D gene: NA
V gene: TRBV30
CDR3 protein: CAWSRENEQFF
CDR3 DNA: TGTGCCTGGAGTCGTGAGAATGAGCAGTTCTTC

clone size: NA
J gene: TRBJ1-5
D gene: NA
V gene: TRBV27
CDR3 protein: CASSLSQENQPQHF
CDR3 DNA: TGTGCCAGCAGTTTGAGCCAGGAGAATCAGCCCCAGCATTTT

clone size: NA
J gene: TRBJ1-4
D gene: TRBD1
V gene: TRBV2
CDR3 protein: CASSESGTGVLFEKLFF
CDR3 DNA: TGTGCCAGCAGTGAGAGCGGGACAGGGGTTTTGTTTGAAAAACTGTTTTTT

clone size: NA
J gene: TRBJ2-1
D gene: NA
V gene: TRBV4-1
CDR3 protein: CASSHRRQSFYNEQFF
CDR3 DNA: TGCGCCAGCAGCCACCGCCGACAGAGTTTCTACAATGAGCAGTTCTTC

clone size: NA
J gene: TRBJ2-1
D gene: TRBD2
V gene: TRBV27
CDR3 protein: CASSILGGGIHNEQFF
CDR3 DNA: TGTGCCAGCAGTATCCTCGGGGGGGGTATCCACAATGAGCAGTTCTTC

clone size: NA
J gene: TRBJ2-2
D gene: NA
V gene: TRBV4-3
CDR3 protein: CASSPKNRYTGELFF
CDR3 DNA: TGCGCCAGCAGCCCGAAGAACAGATACACCGGGGAGCTGTTTTTT

clone size: NA
J gene: TRBJ1-1
D gene: NA
V gene: TRBV4-1
CDR3 protein: CASSRNLAGDTEAFF
CDR3 DNA: TGCGCCAGCAGCCGAAACCTCGCAGGGGACACTGAAGCTTTCTTT

clone size: NA
J gene: TRBJ1-2
D gene: NA
V gene: TRBV15
CDR3 protein: CATSRGVTNYGYTF
CDR3 DNA: TGTGCCACCAGCAGAGGAGTTACTAACTATGGCTACACCTTC

clone size: few
J gene: TRBJ2-1
D gene: NA
V gene: TRBV9
CDR3 protein: CASSASWGEQFF
CDR3 DNA: TGTGCCAGCAGCGCGAGCTGGGGTGAGCAGTTCTTC

clone size: NA
J gene: TRBJ2-1
D gene: NA
V gene: TRBV7-3
CDR3 protein: CASSFDYYNEQFF
CDR3 DNA: TGTGCCAGCAGCTTCGACTACTACAATGAGCAGTTCTTC

clone size: NA
J gene: TRBJ2-7
D gene: TRBD1
V gene: TRBV10-3
CDR3 protein: CAINPGQESHEQYF
CDR3 DNA: TGTGCCATCAATCCGGGACAGGAGAGCCACGAGCAGTACTTC

clone size: NA
J gene: TRBJ2-7
D gene: NA
V gene: TRBV9
CDR3 protein: CASSVPYAGNYEQYF
CDR3 DNA: TGTGCCAGCAGCGTCCCCTATGCGGGGAACTACGAGCAGTACTTC

clone size: NA
J gene: TRBJ2-1
D gene: TRBD1
V gene: TRBV27
CDR3 protein: CASSLYRGQNEQFF
CDR3 DNA: TGTGCCAGCAGTCTGTACAGGGGGCAAAATGAGCAGTTCTTC

clone size: NA
J gene: TRBJ2-7
D gene: NA
V gene: TRBV11-2
CDR3 protein: CASSLDEFRYEQYF
CDR3 DNA: TGTGCCAGCAGCTTAGATGAGTTTCGCTACGAGCAGTACTTC

clone size: once
J gene: TRBJ1-4
D gene: NA
V gene: TRBV7-6
CDR3 protein: CASSLEATNEKLFF
CDR3 DNA: TGTGCCAGCAGCTTAGAGGCAACTAATGAAAAACTGTTTTTT

clone size: few
J gene: TRBJ1-1
D gene: NA
V gene: TRBV29-1
CDR3 protein: CSVEVLENTEAFF
CDR3 DNA: TGCAGCGTTGAGGTCTTGGAGAACACTGAAGCTTTCTTT

clone size: NA
J gene: TRBJ2-1
D gene: NA
V gene: TRBV5-6
CDR3 protein: CASSLVGGGSTYNEQFF
CDR3 DNA: TGTGCCAGCAGCTTGGTCGGTGGTGGCAGCACCTACAATGAGCAGTTCTTC

clone size: NA
J gene: TRBJ2-2
D gene: NA
V gene: TRBV21-1
CDR3 protein: CASSVRGLEVGELFF
CDR3 DNA: TGTGCCAGCAGCGTCCGGGGGCTAGAAGTAGGGGAGCTGTTTTTT

clone size: NA
J gene: TRBJ1-2
D gene: NA
V gene: TRBV4-1
CDR3 protein: CASSQVENYGYTF
CDR3 DNA: TGCGCCAGCAGCCAAGTAGAAAACTATGGCTACACCTTC